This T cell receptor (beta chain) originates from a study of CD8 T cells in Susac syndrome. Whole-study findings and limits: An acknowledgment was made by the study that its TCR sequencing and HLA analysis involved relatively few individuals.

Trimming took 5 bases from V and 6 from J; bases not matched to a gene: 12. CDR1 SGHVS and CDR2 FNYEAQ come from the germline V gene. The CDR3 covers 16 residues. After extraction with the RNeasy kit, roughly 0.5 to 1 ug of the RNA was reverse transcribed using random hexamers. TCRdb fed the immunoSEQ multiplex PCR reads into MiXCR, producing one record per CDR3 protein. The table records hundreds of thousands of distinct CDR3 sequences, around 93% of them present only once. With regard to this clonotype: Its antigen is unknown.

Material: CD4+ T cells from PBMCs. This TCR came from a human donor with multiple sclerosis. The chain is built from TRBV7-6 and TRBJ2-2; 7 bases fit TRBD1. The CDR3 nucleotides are TGTGCCAGCAGCCCTCAGACAGGGTTGCTTGCCGGGGAGCTGTTTTTT. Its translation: CASSPQTGLLAGELFF.